Listed here are 7 T cell receptor beta chains from one sample, sequenced in a study of blood T cell repertoires in COVID-19. Libraries were prepared by immunoSEQ multiplex PCR; TCRdb keeps only in-frame clonotypes and omits some of them. The sample includes under 65,000 clones, about 87% seen only once; the top ten take 6.5%. What was sequenced was peripheral blood. Receptor source: a woman aged 55 to 70 with COVID-19, enrolled during active disease.

The V gene is TRBV19, the J gene TRBJ1-6; possible D gene TRBD1, 6 bases. Germline values: CDR1 LNHDA, CDR2 SQIVND (reference sequence). The length of the CDR3 is 17 residues. Trimming took off 3 bases at V and 10 bases at J, with 22 bases between the two ends. CDR3 residues: CASSISRGTGTGSPLHF. The CDR3 region has the DNA TGTGCCAGTAGTATCTCGAGGGGGACGGGGACCGGGTCACCCCTCCACTTT.

This clone was detected a few times. The chain links TRBV28 to TRBJ1-2; D is unclear. Germline CDR1 and CDR2: MDHEN and SYDVKM. Trimming took 5 bases from V and 4 from J, leaving 14 bases between them. The CDR3 loop spans 14 amino acids. The CDR3: CASSRGRIFYGYTF. CDR3 bases: TGTGCCAGCAGTCGCGGGAGAATATTCTATGGCTACACCTTC.

The CDR3 loop reads CARSTGGNYGYTF. CDR3 nucleotides: TGTGCCAGGTCAACAGGGGGCAACTATGGCTACACCTTC. V and J are TRBV30 and TRBJ1-2, with 9 bases that match TRBD1. The CDR3 extends over 13 amino acids. Germline trimming cut 8 bases from V and 2 bases from J; bases unmatched to any gene: 6. Germline V gene data show CDR1 as GTSNPN and CDR2 as SVGIG (reference sequence).

The chain carries TRBV18 and TRBJ2-7; 11 bases are shared with TRBD1. The CDR3 is 15 amino acids. J gave up 0 bases and V 4 bases, and 2 bases lay outside the gene matches. CDR1 and CDR2 (germline): KGHSH, LQKENI. The CDR3 DNA is TGTGCCAGCTCACGGGGACAGGGGGGCTCCTACGAGCAGTACTTC. This sequence encodes CASSRGQGGSYEQYF.

The DNA of the CDR3 is TGTGCCAGCAGTTCTAGACGGGGCGGGAGCTCCTACAATGAGCAGTTCTTC. As protein: CASSSRRGGSSYNEQFF. This sequence joins TRBV7-9 and TRBJ2-1; the match to TRBD2 covers 7 bases. CDR1 and CDR2 from the germline V gene are SEHNR and FQNEAQ (reference sequence). J was trimmed by 0 bases and V by 6 bases; bases with no gene match: 11. The CDR3 runs 17 residues.

This sequence joins TRBV3-1 (or the pseudogene TRBV3-2) and TRBJ2-2; D call uncertain. Germline CDR1 reads LGHDT; CDR2 reads YNNKEL (reference sequence). V was pared by 4 bases and J by 3 bases, with 6 bases between. The CDR3 has 13 residues. The CDR3 is CASSLVDTGELFF. The CDR3 region has the DNA TGTGCCAGCAGCCTCGTAGACACCGGGGAGCTGTTTTTT.

This rearrangement joins TRBV5-1 to TRBJ1-5; tentatively, D is TRBD1 (5 bases). Trimming stripped 1 base from V and 7 bases from J, with 9 bases between. Germline CDR1 and CDR2: SGHRS and YFSETQ. The CDR3 has 13 residues. CDR3 region: CASSLLSGQPQHF. The CDR3 nucleotides read TGCGCCAGCAGCTTGCTTTCAGGGCAGCCCCAGCATTTT.